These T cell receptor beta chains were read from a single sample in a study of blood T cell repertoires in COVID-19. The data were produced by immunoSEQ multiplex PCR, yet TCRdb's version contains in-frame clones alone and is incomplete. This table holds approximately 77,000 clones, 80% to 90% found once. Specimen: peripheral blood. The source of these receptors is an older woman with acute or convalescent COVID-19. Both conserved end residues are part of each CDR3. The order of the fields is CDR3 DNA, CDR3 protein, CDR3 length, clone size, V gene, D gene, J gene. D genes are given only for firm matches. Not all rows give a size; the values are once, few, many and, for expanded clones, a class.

TGCGCCAGTCAGGAACAGGGAACCTACGAGCAGTACTTC	CASQEQGTYEQYF	13	NA	TRBV10-1	NA	TRBJ2-7
TGTGCCAGCAGTTTATCGAGTACTAGCGGCACCGGGGAGCTGTTTTTT	CASSLSSTSGTGELFF	16	few	TRBV27	TRBD2	TRBJ2-2
TGTGCCAGCAGTTTACCGCGGGGGACAGGGTACACTGAAGCTTTCTTT	CASSLPRGTGYTEAFF	16	NA	TRBV27	TRBD1	TRBJ1-1
TGTGCCAGCAGCGAACAGGGGGCAGGAGGCTATGGCTACACCTTC	CASSEQGAGGYGYTF	15	NA	TRBV28	TRBD1	TRBJ1-2
TGTGCCTTCGGGGGGCAGAACTATAATTCACCCCTCCACTTT	CAFGGQNYNSPLHF	14	NA	TRBV30	NA	TRBJ1-6
TGTGCCACCAGTGACGCTGACATATCTAGCACAGATACGCAGTATTTT	CATSDADISSTDTQYF	16	NA	TRBV24-1	NA	TRBJ2-3
TGTGCCTCGACCGGCGGGGATGGGAACACTGAAGCTTTCTTT	CASTGGDGNTEAFF	14	NA	TRBV6-5	NA	TRBJ1-1
TGTGCCAGCAGTGTGAACAGAGCTACTAACTATGGCTACACCTTC	CASSVNRATNYGYTF	15	NA	TRBV2	NA	TRBJ1-2
TGTGCCACCAGTGAAGTCGAGGGTAGGGCAGATACGCAGTATTTT	CATSEVEGRADTQYF	15	NA	TRBV24-1	NA	TRBJ2-3
TGTGCCAGCAGTACGGGACAGGGGGCGGGTCAGCCCCAGCATTTT	CASSTGQGAGQPQHF	15	NA	TRBV6-2/TRBV6-3	TRBD1	TRBJ1-5
TGTGCCAGCAGTGGTGGACATGGCTATGGCTACACCTTC	CASSGGHGYGYTF	13	NA	TRBV28	NA	TRBJ1-2
TGTGCCAGCAGCCCCCCGCCTCAGGGATCCTATGGCTACACCTTC	CASSPPPQGSYGYTF	15	NA	TRBV6-5	NA	TRBJ1-2
TGTGCCAGCAGCCAACGGGGACAGGGGCGAGATACGCAGTATTTT	CASSQRGQGRDTQYF	15	NA	TRBV7-2	TRBD1	TRBJ2-3
TGTGCCTGGACAGGGGGTTTCACTGAAGCTTTCTTT	CAWTGGFTEAFF	12	NA	TRBV30	TRBD1	TRBJ1-1
TGTGCCAGCAGCCTCAATGCGGCAGATACGCAGTATTTT	CASSLNAADTQYF	13	NA	TRBV7-2	NA	TRBJ2-3
TGTGCCAGCAGCTTAGCGGGGGCGTACAATGAGCAGTTCTTC	CASSLAGAYNEQFF	14	NA	TRBV7-6	NA	TRBJ2-1
TGTGCCAGCAGCACAGGGGGAGGCAAGCAAGAGACCCAGTACTTC	CASSTGGGKQETQYF	15	NA	TRBV7-2	TRBD1	TRBJ2-5
TGTGCCAGCAGCCCCGGACAGGGGGAAAAACTGTTTTTT	CASSPGQGEKLFF	13	NA	TRBV7-6	TRBD1	TRBJ1-4
TGTGCCACCAGTGATTCAGGGGTATCGAATGGCTACACCTTC	CATSDSGVSNGYTF	14	NA	TRBV24-1	NA	TRBJ1-2
TGCAGTGCTAGTCGGTTGAGGGCGCAGGACCTCACAGATACGCAGTATTTT	CSASRLRAQDLTDTQYF	17	NA	TRBV20-1	NA	TRBJ2-3